This T cell receptor beta chain was documented in a study of shared clonotypes between healthy human individuals. Study outcomes and limitations: Deeper or shallower sequencing was expected to change how clonotypes are shared among donors.

This CDR3 has 11 amino acids. Germline V gives CDR1 MNHNY, CDR2 SVGAGI (reference sequence). Ten immunoSEQ deep assay plates were used to sequence unsorted PBMC DNA. Sequenced by immunoSEQ multiplex PCR; TCRdb stores in-frame clones only, minus some. The sample lists around 450,000 clones, about four fifths seen once, with about 13% in the top ten. Turning to this clone: No antigen is known for it.

The gene calls are TRBV6-6 and TRBJ2-5; D not resolved. The closer fit of TRBJ2-7 to the DNA end suggests the J call may be wrong. This receptor was obtained from a woman in her forties in good health. Some clones in this sample may be carry-over from other donors' samples. Input material: PBMCs. CDR3 amino acids: CASSRSYEQYF. For the CDR3, the DNA is TGTGCCAGCAGCCGGTCCTACGAGCAGTACTTC.